This record concerns one T cell receptor beta chain sequence. The V end lost 2 bases, the J end lost 0 bases, and 14 bases lay between the germline ends. This CDR3 has 16 residues. Germline V CDR1 and CDR2: LGHNA, YSLEER. This record comes from a study of blood T cell repertoires in COVID-19. Study context: Specimens from acute and convalescent COVID-19 originated in the United States, Italy and Spain. In each case, the material was cDNA or gDNA derived from T cells, B-cell-depleted T cells, or PBMCs.

Sequencing was performed with immunoSEQ multiplex PCR; in TCRdb, only in-frame clones are kept and a portion is missing. The data hold about 26,000 clones, with more than 75% observed a single time. The sequence came from a human donor in a cohort sampled during active COVID-19. The donor label of this sample is uncertain. Sequenced input: peripheral blood. The chain is built from TRBV4-3 and TRBJ2-7; D not certain. The CDR3 protein is CASSQSYTYSSYEQYF. CDR3 in DNA: TGCGCCAGCAGCCAATCCTACACGTACAGCTCCTACGAGCAGTACTTC.